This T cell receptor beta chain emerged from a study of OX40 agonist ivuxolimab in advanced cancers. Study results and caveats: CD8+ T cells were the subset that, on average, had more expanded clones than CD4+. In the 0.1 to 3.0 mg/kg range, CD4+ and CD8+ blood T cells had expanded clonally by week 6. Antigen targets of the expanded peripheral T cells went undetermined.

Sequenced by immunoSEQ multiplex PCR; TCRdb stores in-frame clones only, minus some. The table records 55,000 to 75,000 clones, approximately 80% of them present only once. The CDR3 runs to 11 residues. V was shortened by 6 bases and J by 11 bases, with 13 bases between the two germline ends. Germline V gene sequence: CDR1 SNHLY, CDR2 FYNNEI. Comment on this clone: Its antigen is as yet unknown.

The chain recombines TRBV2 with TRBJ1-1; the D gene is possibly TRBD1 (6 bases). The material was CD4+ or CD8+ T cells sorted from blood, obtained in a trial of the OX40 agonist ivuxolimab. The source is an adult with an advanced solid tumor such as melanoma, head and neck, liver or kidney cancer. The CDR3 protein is CASSRQDWAFF. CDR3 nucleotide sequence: TGTGCCAGCAGCAGACAGGATTGGGCTTTCTTT.